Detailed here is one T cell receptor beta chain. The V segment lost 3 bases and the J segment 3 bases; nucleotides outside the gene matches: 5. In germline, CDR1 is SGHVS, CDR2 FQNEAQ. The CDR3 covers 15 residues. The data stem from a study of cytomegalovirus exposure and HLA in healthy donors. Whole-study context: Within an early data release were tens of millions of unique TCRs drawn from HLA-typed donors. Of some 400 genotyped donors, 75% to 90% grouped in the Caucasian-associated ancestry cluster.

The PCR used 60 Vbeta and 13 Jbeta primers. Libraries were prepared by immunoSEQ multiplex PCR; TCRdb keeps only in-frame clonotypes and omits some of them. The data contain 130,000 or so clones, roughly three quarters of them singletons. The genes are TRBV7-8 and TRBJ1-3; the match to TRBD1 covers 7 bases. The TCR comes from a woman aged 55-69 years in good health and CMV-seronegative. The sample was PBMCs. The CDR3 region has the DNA TGTGCCAGCAGCTTCAGGGGGTTTTATGGAAACACCATATATTTT. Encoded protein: CASSFRGFYGNTIYF.